These 17 T cell receptor beta chains share one sample of origin, sequenced in a study of CD8 T cells in ankylosing spondylitis. TCRdb reanalysed the 5' RACE reads using MiXCR and keeps one entry per CDR3 protein. The table shows about 220,000 distinct CDR3 sequences, with about 10% occurring only once. Source material: blood, either unsorted or a sorted T cell fraction (not recorded which). Source of these receptors: a male donor with ankylosing spondylitis or in good health (not recorded which).

There are many counts of this clonotype. The chain uses TRBV20-1 and TRBJ2-5; D is unclear. From germline, CDR1 is DFQATT and CDR2 SNEGSKA (reference sequence). Between the trimmed V and J ends, which lost 1 base and 4 bases, there was a span of 10 bases. This CDR3 contains 13 residues. The CDR3 sequence is CSARVRGLETQYF. CDR3 nucleotides: TGCAGTGCTAGAGTGAGAGGTTTAGAGACCCAGTACTTC.

There are many counts of this clonotype. The V call is TRBV5-1, the J call TRBJ1-1; D ambiguous. Germline V gene data show CDR1 as SGHRS and CDR2 as YFSETQ. V lost 1 base and J lost 1, with 11 bases in between. This CDR3 has 15 residues. In DNA form, the CDR3 reads TGCGCCAGCAGCTTGACCGCGGCAGCGAACACTGAAGCTTTCTTT. Residues: CASSLTAAANTEAFF.

This clonotype was observed at least ten times. The chain has TRBV15 and TRBJ1-1, with D possibly TRBD1 on 5 matching bases. From germline, CDR1 is LNHNV and CDR2 YYDKDF (reference sequence). The CDR3 consists of 14 residues. Between the trimmed V and J ends, which lost 1 base and 6 bases, there was a span of 12 bases. CDR3 sequence reads: CATSRGGGNAEAFF. DNA for the CDR3: TGTGCCACCAGCAGAGGCGGGGGTAACGCTGAAGCTTTCTTT.

This clonotype was counted many times. CDR3 sequence reads: CASSLVWEGAGELFF. The CDR3 DNA sequence: TGTGCCAGCAGCTTAGTCTGGGAGGGCGCCGGGGAGCTGTTTTTT. V usage is TRBV7-9 and J usage is TRBJ2-2; 7 bases fit TRBD2. This CDR3 comprises 15 residues. The V segment lost 1 base and the J segment 6 bases; nucleotides outside the gene matches: 5. Germline CDR1 is SEHNR and CDR2 is FQNEAQ (reference sequence).

This clonotype was recorded a few times. CDR3 region: CASSLDAGATYQETQYF. CDR3 bases: TGTGCCAGCAGCTTAGACGCGGGAGCTACGTACCAAGAGACCCAGTACTTC. The chain recombines TRBV11-2 with TRBJ2-5, with 7 bases identical to TRBD2. V trimming: 0 bases; J trimming: 0 bases; junction bases outside the gene matches: 7. Per the germline V gene, CDR1 is SGHAT and CDR2 is FQNNGV. This CDR3 comprises 17 residues.

This clonotype was seen repeatedly, ten times or more. V and J are TRBV29-1 and TRBJ2-1, with 8 bases fitting TRBD1. The CDR3 extends over 15 amino acids. Germline values: CDR1 SQVTM, CDR2 ANQGSEA. The V and J ends lost 3 bases and 1 base, in that order; junction bases with no gene match: 5. The CDR3 sequence: CSVDGDRWSYNEQFF. Written as DNA, the CDR3 is TGCAGCGTTGACGGGGACAGGTGGTCCTACAATGAGCAGTTCTTC.

The chain is built from TRBV12-3 or TRBV12-4 and TRBJ1-2; 9 nucleotides match TRBD1. There are 15 residues in the CDR3. V trimming: 6 bases; J trimming: 5 bases; junction bases outside the gene matches: 10. CDR3 sequence: CASRKREQGAYGYTF. The CDR3 DNA sequence: TGTGCCAGCAGGAAACGAGAACAGGGGGCGTATGGCTACACCTTC.

This chain links TRBV7-9 with TRBJ2-7; D might be TRBD2 (6 bases). The CDR3 totals 12 residues. Per the germline V gene, CDR1 is SEHNR and CDR2 is FQNEAQ (reference sequence). V lost 5 bases and J 6 bases, leaving 11 bases between the germline ends. CDR3 in amino acids: CASSPAGREQYF. DNA for the CDR3: TGTGCCAGCAGCCCCGCGGGACGCGAGCAGTACTTC.

This clonotype has ten or more counts. CDR3 nucleotides: TGCAGTGCTCCGCCGGGACTAGCGGATTACGAGCAGTACTTC. It specifies CSAPPGLADYEQYF. This rearrangement joins TRBV20-1 to TRBJ2-7; 11 positions agree with TRBD2. The CDR3 length is 14 residues. Germline CDR1 reads DFQATT; CDR2 reads SNEGSKA (reference sequence). With 5 bases clipped from V and 4 bases from J, the junction kept 7 bases outside the gene matches.

This clonotype was observed at least ten times. The gene calls are TRBV10-2 and TRBJ1-1; D possibly corresponds to TRBD1 (6 bases). Germline CDR1 is WSHSY and CDR2 is SAAADI. The CDR3 extends over 16 amino acids. The V end was cut by 4 bases, the J end by 0 bases, with 15 bases between. The CDR3 here is CASSVQRGQMNTEAFF. CDR3 sequence (DNA): TGCGCCAGCAGTGTACAGAGGGGACAAATGAACACTGAAGCTTTCTTT.

This clonotype was recorded a few times. This chain links TRBV2 with TRBJ1-1; no firm D call. Germline V lookup: CDR1 SNHLY, CDR2 FYNNEI. V dropped 2 bases and J dropped 4 bases, with 14 bases sitting between them. The CDR3 runs 15 residues. Written as DNA, the CDR3 is TGTGCCAGCAGTGAAAGAGGTCTCCCGGGCACTGAAGCTTTCTTT. This encodes CASSERGLPGTEAFF.

This clonotype was found a few times. The CDR3 spells CASSATSGGAYEQYF. CDR3 coding DNA: TGTGCCAGCAGTGCCACTAGCGGGGGGGCCTACGAGCAGTACTTC. The genes are TRBV12-3 or TRBV12-4 and TRBJ2-7; 13 bases line up with TRBD2. This CDR3 contains 15 residues. The ends lost 5 bases at V and 2 bases at J; junction bases unmatched: 3.

This clonotype was found many times. The rearrangement joins TRBV9 to TRBJ1-1; TRBD1 matches 10 bases. The CDR3 consists of 20 residues. Germline V gene sequence: CDR1 SGDLS, CDR2 YYNGEE. The J segment lost 0 bases and the V segment lost 0 bases, leaving 14 bases of the junction unmatched. The CDR3 loop is CASSVGIRQGASGLNTEAFF. Written as DNA, the CDR3 is TGTGCCAGCAGCGTAGGCATTCGACAGGGGGCGTCCGGTCTGAACACTGAAGCTTTCTTT.

This clonotype was picked up many times. V gene TRBV11-2 combines with J gene TRBJ2-3; D is unclear. CDR1 is SGHAT and CDR2 is FQNNGV in the germline V gene. This CDR3 has 13 amino acids. V lost 1 base and J 10 bases, leaving 12 bases between the germline ends. CDR3 DNA sequence: TGTGCCAGCAGCTTAGCCTCTGCCGGTGCGCAGTATTTT. Encoded protein: CASSLASAGAQYF.

At least ten counts were recorded for this clonotype. The gene calls are TRBV5-1 and TRBJ2-1; TRBD1 matches at 7 bases. With 3 bases clipped from V and 9 bases from J, the junction kept 9 bases outside the gene matches. The germline V gene encodes CDR1 SGHRS and CDR2 YFSETQ. The CDR3 consists of 14 residues. The CDR3 sequence is CASSSIQGSGEQFF. CDR3 nucleotides: TGCGCCAGCAGCTCGATACAGGGGTCGGGTGAGCAGTTCTTC. Complete variable domain (other parts from reference TRBV5-1 and TRBJ2-1): KAGVTQTPRYLIKTRGQQVTLSCSPISGHRSVSWYQQTPGQGLQFLFEYFSETQRNKGNFPGRFSGRQFSNSRSEMNVSTLELGDSALYLCASSSIQGSGEQFFGPGTRLTVL.

This clonotype was picked up many times. The gene calls are TRBV20-1 and TRBJ2-7; TRBD1 matches 8 bases. In germline, CDR1 is DFQATT, CDR2 SNEGSKA (reference sequence). The CDR3 spans 14 residues. CDR3 nucleotides: TGCAGCCCATCGTCGGGACAGGTCTCCTACGAGCAGTACTTC. Its translation is CSPSSGQVSYEQYF.

This clonotype was recorded many times. The chain is built from TRBV5-1 and TRBJ2-3; 14 positions agree with TRBD2. The CDR3 is 16 amino acids. Germline CDR1 and CDR2: SGHRS and YFSETQ. Losses at the gene ends were 4 bases for V and 5 bases for J; bases not matched to a gene: 6. CDR3 nucleotides: TGCGCCAGCAGCACATCCGGGACTAGCGGGGGAGATACGCAGTATTTT. It specifies CASSTSGTSGGDTQYF.